This T cell receptor beta chain stems from a study of shared clonotypes between healthy human individuals. This CDR3 contains 17 residues. The germline V gene encodes CDR1 SEHNR and CDR2 FQNEAQ (reference sequence). In replicate PCRs of unsorted PBMC, approximately 310 ng DNA, 31,000 or so T cell genomes, was used. In the original workflow: Filtering differed because ImmunoSEQ produced junction-only sequences that carried no quality scores. Clones were read by immunoSEQ multiplex PCR, and TCRdb kept only the in-frame ones, dropping some. That table gives V, J and clone size, and the DNA gave D and trimming. This sample yields some 490,000 clones, of which approximately 81% are seen a single time; about an eighth belongs to the top ten. Of note for this clone: One end of the junction varies from germline; a read error may be responsible.

Study donors comprised healthy, HIV-negative adults devoid of recent acute infection or vaccination. The sequence was collected from a woman in her thirties or forties in good health. Some clones in this sample may be carry-over from other donors' samples. J is TRBJ1-1 and V is TRBV7-9, with TRBD1 as a possible D gene (5 bases). The sequencing sample was made of PBMCs. CDR3 in amino acids: CASSQDLAGRANTEAFF. CDR3 DNA: TGCGCCAGCAGCCAAGATCTGGCAGGGAGGGCTAACACTGAAGCTTTCTTT.